This T cell receptor (beta chain) is from a study of cytomegalovirus exposure and HLA in healthy donors (dated by TCRdb to the late 2010s). Some background on the complete study: An earlier analysis of 587 of the donors reported about 290 Gb of sequence data and some 120 million unique TCR beta sequences from roughly 200 million T cells. An early release covering roughly 640 HLA-typed donors comprised approximately 290 gigabases of sequencing data and about 90 million unique TCR sequences. Among the 398 genotyped donors, approximately 76% belonged to the genetic ancestry cluster associated with self-reported Caucasian donors. The study was designed to test whether signatures of past pathogen exposure could be identified by cataloging public T cell receptors. The study used immunosequencing to profile the T cell repertoires of approximately 640 subjects and linked those repertoires to cytomegalovirus serostatus. Along with the approximately 620-subject first cohort, a separate validation cohort of over a hundred different subjects was used. To predict cytomegalovirus infection status, the study brought together high-throughput TCR immunosequencing, statistical association of individual TCRs with disease status, and machine learning. In a later analysis, previously published TCR beta repertoires from about 640 donors were re-analyzed and high-resolution HLA genotyping was added so that TCR occurrence patterns could be studied. Rather than drawing on any new phenotypic data, the later analysis identified candidate immune exposures from TCR beta sequences and the way those sequences occurred across donors. An earlier analysis of around 580 of the donors used high-throughput TCR beta sequencing to judge whether each TCR beta V gene segment behaved as functional or pseudogenic. Donor age, sex, ethnicity and CMV serostatus were compiled together with the repertoire data. In a later genetic analysis, genome-wide SNP genotypes for about three fifths of the 666 donors were used, and that subset was treated as a discovery cohort. Every repertoire in the discovery cohort had been generated on one and the same sequencing platform. Both class I and class II loci were covered by HLA typing, at four-digit resolution. The number of typed donors differed by locus: about 620-640 for A, B, C, DRB1 and DQB1; some 500 for DQA1; 606 for DPA1; and some 430 for DPB1. Roughly 5 DR-DQ haplotypes were treated as single units for association and clustering because of strong linkage in the cohort. Across under 500 genotyped donors of the cohort, an average of approximately 240,000 unique TCR beta nucleotide sequences per donor were sequenced, and approximately 17% of those sequences were non-productive.

The cohort comprised 670 or so healthy bone marrow donors. Cohort members were all nominally healthy when sampled, although unrecorded immune exposures were likely present. The donor tested CMV seronegative, placing the donor among the 352 seronegative members of the cohort. Every donor gave a peripheral blood sample, and the peripheral blood mononuclear cells from that sample were used for TCR beta sequencing. Genomic DNA was extracted from the blood cell samples with the Qiagen DNeasy Blood Extraction Kit. Note on this clone: This clone's antigen is unknown. The record has no base qualities; no much larger clone is one base away.

Looking up the germline V gene (reference sequence) yields CDR1 LNHDA and CDR2 SQIVND. The junction shows trimming of 5 bases on V and 7 bases on J, plus 15 bases between the germline ends. The cysteine opens and the phenylalanine closes a CDR3 of 14 amino acids. The only DNA kept is the CDR3, 42 bases in frame from the first base. The paper as a whole reports these results and caveats: The study gave a list of more than 150 TCR beta chains associated with cytomegalovirus. In a later analysis, 15,000 to 20,000 TCR beta sequences were associated with specific HLA alleles at a false discovery rate of 0.05. In a later genetic analysis, fewer N-insertions in productive TCRs were reported among donors in an Asian-associated ancestry cluster than the roughly 700-donor mean. In a later analysis, most CMV-associated TCR beta chains were found to appear HLA-restricted, with HLA associations seemingly driven largely by CMV exposure. Most TCR sequences were seen in very few donors, while some public TCRs were found in many individuals. Roughly uniform sequencing depth across donors was assumed in presence/absence analyses, although this assumption may not hold. It was suggested by the authors that the approach could potentially be generalized to other disease states and immunological phenotypes. A later analysis found that TCR association rates varied across HLA loci, with DRB1 alleles showing the most associated TCRs and HLA-C alleles the fewest. The earlier analysis of 450 to 700 of the donors excluded approximately 17 rarely observed V segments, including chromosome 9 orphons, because counts were too low. A further reported finding was that TCR beta sequences accurately predicted the HLA-A and HLA-B alleles for most subjects in the first cohort. An association between a missense DCLRE1C variant and V-gene and J-gene trimming of TCR beta chains was found in a later genetic analysis and replicated in an independent cohort. Because some donors lacked HLA typing at each locus, the association tests relied only on the typed subset. In vitro tests confirmed that a few of the cytomegalovirus-associated TCR beta chains recognize cytomegalovirus antigens. When HLA alleles, especially DR and DQ, strongly co-occurred, TCR associations were difficult to assign to individual alleles. Several of the top co-occurrence clusters appeared to be linked to parvovirus B19, influenza, CMV and Epstein-Barr virus, according to a later analysis. Some IMGT-functional V segments, including TRBV6-2 and TRBV6-3, could not be distinguished by the 87-base-pair reads and were therefore excluded. A group of highly shared sequence variants was considered likely to be a technical artifact of the sequencing pipeline. In an earlier analysis of a few hundred of the donors, most TCR beta V segments were observed in productive rearrangements about 90% or about 30% of the time, broadly matching IMGT annotations. Linkage disequilibrium might explain the correlated functional status among segregating V segments, but an unknown experimental factor could not be excluded. The only immune exposure information available for the cohort was CMV serostatus. Only TCR beta chains were sequenced in this cohort, and the absence of alpha or paired-chain data limited detectable features. In a later analysis, HLA-associated TCR beta chains showed more clonal expansion and lower generation probabilities than non-associated chains that were equally common. The classifier was reported to diagnose cytomegalovirus status with high specificity and sensitivity in both the original and validation cohorts.

Library generation was performed with the immunoSEQ multiplex PCR assay. For the multiplex PCR, a mixture combining 60 forward primers for TCR Vbeta segments and 13 reverse primers for TCR Jbeta segments was used. A multiplex PCR assay on genomic DNA amplified the CDR3 region of rearranged TCR beta genes. The amplified TCR beta libraries were sequenced on the Illumina HiSeq System as 87-base-pair reads. The authors' analysis ran thus. In a later analysis, tens of millions of unique TCR beta chains were counted across the roughly 700 repertoires, and approximately 11 million of these chains were shared by at least two donors. Raw reads were error-corrected and collapsed into unique sequences by a nearest-neighbor algorithm in which closely related sequences were merged to remove PCR and sequencing errors. To assign V, D and J gene segments, CDR3 sequences were aligned to IMGT reference sequences. For a sequence to be retained, a match of at least six nucleotides to both a V gene segment and a J gene segment was required. A rearrangement was called productive if the CDR3 had no stop codons and remained in frame with V and J, and every other rearrangement was called non-productive. Following IMGT convention, CDR3 was defined as the stretch from the second conserved V-encoded cysteine up to the conserved J-encoded phenylalanine. The earlier analysis of about 570 of the donors excluded any sequence lacking an unambiguous match to a single V gene segment. In an earlier analysis of several hundred of the donors, V segments were called functional above 56.7% productive rearrangements and were called segregating when the between-donor standard deviation exceeded 5%. A statistical classification framework was developed to diagnose cytomegalovirus status using the catalog of TCR beta chain sequences. V and J gene assignment, in a later analysis, came from comparing TCR nucleotide sequences with IMGT/GENE-DB human TR gene sequences. Using the TCRdist pipeline, a later analysis assigned CDR3 sequences along with most-parsimonious VDJ recombination scenarios. In a later analysis, each TCR beta chain was defined by its CDR3 amino acid sequence together with its V-gene family, and reads without a unique V-gene family were excluded. A later analysis removed 550 to 700 highly shared, low-generation-probability nucleotide sequences to deal with suspected cross-contamination and a sequencing artifact. In a later analysis, a clonal expansion index for each public chain was calculated from normalized within-repertoire ranks of inferred template counts. A later analysis computed generation probabilities with a VDJ recombination model fitted to out-of-frame rearrangements, and checked the results against IGoR. A later analysis scored TCR-TCR, TCR-HLA and TCR-CMV co-occurrence with hypergeometric tests, applying a repertoire-size bias correction to TCR pairs. To estimate false discovery rates, a later analysis permuted the HLA or CMV assignments 20 times. In a later analysis, co-occurring TCRs were grouped using DBSCAN, and TCRdist sequence similarity was added for clustering within HLA-allele-positive subsets. Repertoires with fewer than 30,000 or more than 120,000 public chains were left out of co-occurrence clustering, as were five repertoires with anomalous nucleotide sharing. The table comes from immuneACCESS by way of TCRdb, which keeps in-frame sequences with V and J called. Part of the clones is missing from these tables; in studies checked, under half for an unresolved V gene and the rest for unknown reasons. That table furnishes V, J and clone size, whereas the DNA furnished D and trimming. The sample table records some 150,000 clones; less than 90% of these occur just once. Together, the top ten hold 1.5% of the sample.

The rearrangement joined TRBV19 to TRBJ1-5; the best D guess is TRBD1, with 6 bases matching. This receptor was obtained from a man between 40 and 49 years old in good health and CMV-seronegative. Sequenced input: PBMCs. The CDR3 loop reads CASSPRDTTQPQHF. The nucleotide sequence reads as follows: TGTGCCAGTAGTCCCCGGGACACGACACAGCCCCAGCATTTT.